Presented here are 4 T cell receptor beta chains from one specimen sequenced in a study of control samples from healthy donors and cancer patients. The assay was immunoSEQ multiplex PCR, and TCRdb's table has in-frame clones only and misses some. The table includes around 94,000 clones, just over 90% detected once. The material sequenced was blood. Receptor source: a woman in her late teens or twenties in good health.

The chain uses TRBV2 and TRBJ2-1, with D possibly matching TRBD2 (6 bases). Trimming removed 7 bases from V and 5 bases from J, with 12 bases in between. CDR1 is SNHLY and CDR2 is FYNNEI in the germline V gene. The CDR3 is 13 residues long. CDR3 bases: TGTGCCAGCATCTGGGACTTCAACAATGAGCAGTTCTTC. Protein sequence: CASIWDFNNEQFF.

This clone has a single count. The chain employs TRBV7-2 and TRBJ1-4; unclear D gene. Germline V gene data show CDR1 as SGHTA and CDR2 as FQGNSA. The CDR3 contains 12 residues. The V end lost 8 bases, the J end lost 3 bases, and 7 bases lay between the germline ends. The CDR3 loop is CASGGPNEKLFF. The CDR3 bases are TGTGCCAGCGGCGGGCCTAATGAAAAACTGTTTTTT.

This clone has just one count. J is TRBJ1-1 and V is TRBV6-2 or TRBV6-3, with 7 positions matching TRBD1. CDR1 is MNHEY and CDR2 is SVGEGT in the germline V gene. With 4 bases clipped from V and 4 bases from J, the junction kept 3 bases outside the gene matches. The CDR3 is 13 amino acids. The CDR3 here is CASSSYRGTEAFF. For the CDR3, the DNA is TGTGCCAGCAGTTCTTACAGGGGCACTGAAGCTTTCTTT.

This clone was seen a few times. The rearrangement links TRBV7-9 to TRBJ1-3; D is unresolved. Germline lookup yields CDR1 SEHNR and CDR2 FQNEAQ (reference sequence). With 2 bases removed from V and 3 bases from J, the gap between germline ends came to 17 bases. CDR3 size: 17 residues. CDR3 residues: CASSLSLTPFVGNTIYF. The CDR3 DNA follows: TGTGCCAGCAGCTTATCCCTTACGCCGTTTGTTGGAAACACCATATATTTT.